These 16 T cell receptor beta chains were all obtained from the same sample, sequenced in a study of cytomegalovirus exposure and HLA in healthy donors. Amplification used 60 Vbeta primers and 13 Jbeta primers. Clones were sequenced by immunoSEQ multiplex PCR, and TCRdb holds only the in-frame ones, with some missing. The repertoire consists of some 130,000 clones, with 82% occurring once and the leading ten covering around 3%. The sample taken for sequencing was PBMCs. These TCRs come from a boy under 10 years old in good health and CMV-seronegative.

This clone was recorded once. This CDR3 is CASSQDRGQADTQYF. Written as DNA, the CDR3 is TGCGCCAGCAGCCAAGATAGGGGGCAGGCAGATACGCAGTATTTT. This rearrangement joins TRBV4-3 to TRBJ2-3, with TRBD1 matching 7 bases. The germline V gene has CDR1 LGHNA and CDR2 YSLEER. The CDR3 contains 15 residues. V dropped 0 bases and J dropped 4; count of bases not matched to a gene: 4.

This clone has just a few counts. V and J are TRBV11-1 and TRBJ1-2, with 10 positions matching TRBD1. The V gene's germline CDR1 is SGHAT and CDR2 FQDESV (reference sequence). The V segment lost 5 bases and the J segment 6 bases; nucleotides outside the gene matches: 15. The CDR3 sequence is 17 residues long. The CDR3 sequence is CASSPAGRDRGSNGYTF. CDR3 bases: TGTGCCAGCAGCCCGGCCGGGCGGGACAGGGGATCCAATGGCTACACCTTC.

Concerning this clone itself: One junction end disagrees with the germline gene, perhaps due to a read error. The rearrangement joins TRBV7-9 to TRBJ2-7, with TRBD1 matching over 7 bases. The CDR3 consists of 15 residues. Germline CDR1 SEHNR, CDR2 FQNEAQ (reference sequence). The CDR3 region is CSSSSQGQSSYEQYF. DNA of the CDR3: TGTTCCAGCAGCAGCCAGGGACAGAGCTCCTACGAGCAGTACTTC.

The genes are TRBV7-9 and TRBJ1-1; 7 positions agree with TRBD1. The V gene end was trimmed by 5 bases and the J gene end by 1 base; junction bases not matched to a gene: 10. This CDR3 contains 16 residues. Per germline, CDR1 SEHNR and CDR2 FQNEAQ (reference sequence). The CDR3 DNA is TGTGCCAGCAGCCAGATGGCGGACAGGCCGAACACTGAAGCTTTCTTT. Protein: CASSQMADRPNTEAFF.

This sequence joins TRBV10-3 and TRBJ1-2; 11 bases align to TRBD1. The CDR3 has 15 residues. The germline gives CDR1 ENHRY, CDR2 SYGVKD. The V segment lost 6 bases and the J segment 4 bases; nucleotides outside the gene matches: 7. The CDR3 protein is CAISVGQGGSYGYTF. The CDR3 DNA follows: TGTGCCATCAGCGTGGGACAGGGGGGATCCTATGGCTACACCTTC.

J is TRBJ2-1 and V is TRBV7-9; 9 bases are shared with TRBD1. The CDR3 spans 15 residues. Germline assignment: CDR1 SEHNR and CDR2 FQNEAQ (reference sequence). Germline trimming cut 5 bases from V and 8 bases from J; bases unmatched to any gene: 10. The CDR3 region is CASSLLGQGKDEQFF. The CDR3 DNA is TGTGCCAGCAGCCTCTTGGGACAGGGAAAAGATGAGCAGTTCTTC.

The chain is built from TRBV6-4 and TRBJ1-6, with D tentatively TRBD1 (6 bases). CDR1 and CDR2 from the germline V gene are MRHNA and SNTAGT. Trimming took 3 bases from V and 7 from J, leaving 7 bases between them. CDR3 length equals 13 residues. For the CDR3, the DNA is TGTGCCAGCAGTGAACAGGGAAATTCACCCCTCCACTTT. Protein: CASSEQGNSPLHF.

The rearrangement uses TRBV11-2 and TRBJ2-7, with TRBD2 matching 9 bases. Trimming at V came to 5 bases and at J to 3 bases, leaving 2 bases not matched to a gene. The CDR3 covers 13 residues. From germline, CDR1 is SGHAT and CDR2 FQNNGV. As DNA, the CDR3 is TGTGCCAGCAGCCCAGCGGGGGGCTACGAGCAGTACTTC. This codes for CASSPAGGYEQYF.

The chain joins TRBV27 to TRBJ2-7, with TRBD1 matching 10 bases. The CDR3 extends over 15 amino acids. Per germline, CDR1 MNHEY and CDR2 SMNVEV (reference sequence). V lost 5 bases, J lost 7 bases, and 11 bases stayed unmatched. In DNA form, the CDR3 reads TGTGCCAGCAGTCAATATCACGGGACAGGGGCTGAGCAGTACGTC. Translating it yields CASSQYHGTGAEQYV.

This rearrangement joins TRBV7-9 to TRBJ1-1; D not certain. V dropped 6 bases and J dropped 7 bases, with 9 bases sitting between them. The germline CDR1 and CDR2 sequences are SEHNR and FQNEAQ (reference sequence). The CDR3 spans 11 residues. CDR3 sequence: CASREGHEAFF. The CDR3 DNA reads as TGTGCCAGCAGAGAGGGCCATGAAGCTTTCTTT.

The chain employs TRBV6-5 and TRBJ1-5, with D perhaps matching TRBD1 (6 bases). The CDR3 has 14 amino acids. V was pared by 4 bases and J by 3 bases, with 10 bases between. Germline V gene lookup returns CDR1 MNHEY and CDR2 SVGAGI. CDR3 in DNA: TGTGCCAGCAGTTCACAGGGTTACAATCAGCCCCAGCATTTT. Its translation: CASSSQGYNQPQHF.

There are a few counts of this clone. J is TRBJ2-1 and V is TRBV7-3; possibly TRBD1 for D (6 bases). This CDR3 has 16 residues. Germline V gene lookup returns CDR1 SGHTA and CDR2 FQGTGA. Trimming removed 5 bases at V and 0 bases at J, with 14 bases between. Here the CDR3 reads CASSLRDKPSYNEQFF. DNA of the CDR3: TGTGCCAGCAGCCTACGGGACAAACCCTCCTACAATGAGCAGTTCTTC.

The rearrangement links TRBV6-5 to TRBJ1-1; perhaps TRBD1 as D (5 bases). CDR3 length: 15 amino acids. Germline CDR1 and CDR2: MNHEY and SVGAGI. Trimming left V 0 bases short and J 2 bases short, with 10 bases between. The CDR3 loop reads CASSYSSGVNTEAFF. The CDR3 bases are TGTGCCAGCAGTTACTCTTCGGGGGTTAACACTGAAGCTTTCTTT.

The rearrangement uses TRBV18 and TRBJ2-5; the match to TRBD2 covers 9 bases. CDR3 length equals 19 residues. Germline V lookup: CDR1 KGHSH, CDR2 LQKENI. The junction had 19 bases not matched to a gene; V was cut back by 3 bases and J by 5 bases. CDR3 amino acids: CASSPRGSGSNRVSETQYF. The CDR3 DNA follows: TGTGCCAGCTCACCCCGGGGTAGCGGGAGCAATCGGGTTTCGGAGACCCAGTACTTC.

V and J are TRBV10-3 and TRBJ2-7; tentatively, D is TRBD2 (5 bases). This CDR3 is 11 amino acids long. V gave up 6 bases and J gave up 10 bases, with 13 bases separating them. The germline V gene encodes CDR1 ENHRY and CDR2 SYGVKD. The chain's CDR3 is CAIRSQTGQYV. CDR3 DNA sequence: TGTGCCATCAGATCTCAGACGGGACAGTACGTC.

The chain recombines TRBV4-3 with TRBJ1-6; the D gene is possibly TRBD1 (5 bases). The V end was cut by 4 bases, the J end by 7 bases, with 17 bases between. This CDR3 comprises 16 residues. CDR1 and CDR2 (germline): LGHNA, YSLEER. CDR3 coding DNA: TGCGCCAGCAGCCTCACACCGACAGTCCAGAATTCACCCCTCCACTTT. Protein product: CASSLTPTVQNSPLHF.